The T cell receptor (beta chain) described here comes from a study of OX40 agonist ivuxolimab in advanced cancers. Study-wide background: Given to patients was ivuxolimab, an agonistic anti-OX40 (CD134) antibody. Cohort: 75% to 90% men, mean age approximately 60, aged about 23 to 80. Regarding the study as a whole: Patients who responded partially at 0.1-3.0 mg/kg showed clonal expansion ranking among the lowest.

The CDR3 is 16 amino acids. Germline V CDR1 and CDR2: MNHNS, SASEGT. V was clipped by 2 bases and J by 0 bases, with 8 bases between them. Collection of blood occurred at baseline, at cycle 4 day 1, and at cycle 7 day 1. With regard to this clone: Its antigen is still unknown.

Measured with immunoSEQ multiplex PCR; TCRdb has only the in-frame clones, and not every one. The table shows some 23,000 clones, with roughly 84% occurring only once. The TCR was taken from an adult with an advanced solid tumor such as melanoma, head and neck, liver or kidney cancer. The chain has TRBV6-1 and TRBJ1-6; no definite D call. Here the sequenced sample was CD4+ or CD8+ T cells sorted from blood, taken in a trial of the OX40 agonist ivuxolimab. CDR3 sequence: CASSEYGSSYNSPLHF. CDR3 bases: TGTGCCAGCAGTGAATACGGAAGCTCCTATAATTCACCCCTCCACTTT.